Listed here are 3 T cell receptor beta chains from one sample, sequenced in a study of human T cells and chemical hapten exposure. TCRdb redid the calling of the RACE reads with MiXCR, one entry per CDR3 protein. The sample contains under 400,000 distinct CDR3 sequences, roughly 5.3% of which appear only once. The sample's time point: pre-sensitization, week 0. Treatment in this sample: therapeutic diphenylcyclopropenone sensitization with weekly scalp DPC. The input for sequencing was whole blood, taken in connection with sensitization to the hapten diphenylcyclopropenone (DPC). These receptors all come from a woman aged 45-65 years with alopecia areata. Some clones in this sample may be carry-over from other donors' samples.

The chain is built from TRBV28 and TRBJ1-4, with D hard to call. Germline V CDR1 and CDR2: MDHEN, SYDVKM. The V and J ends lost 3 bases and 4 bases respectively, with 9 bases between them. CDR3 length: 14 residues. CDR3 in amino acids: CASSFNGINEKLFF. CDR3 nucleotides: TGTGCCAGCAGTTTCAACGGCATTAATGAAAAACTGTTTTTT. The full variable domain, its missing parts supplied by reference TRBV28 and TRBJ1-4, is DVKVTQSSRYLVKRTGEKVFLECVQDMDHENMFWYRQDPGLGLRLIYFSYDVKMKEKGDIPEGYSVSREKKERFSLILESASTNQTSMYLCASSFNGINEKLFFGSGTQLSVL.

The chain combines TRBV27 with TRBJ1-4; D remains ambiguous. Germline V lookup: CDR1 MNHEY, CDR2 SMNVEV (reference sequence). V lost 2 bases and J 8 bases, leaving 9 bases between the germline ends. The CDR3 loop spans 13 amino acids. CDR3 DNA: TGTGCCAGCAGTTTAATCAGTCGAGAAAAACTGTTTTTT. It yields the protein CASSLISREKLFF. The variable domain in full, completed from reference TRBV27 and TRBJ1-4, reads EAQVTQNPRYLITVTGKKLTVTCSQNMNHEYMSWYRQDPGLGLRQIYYSMNVEVTDKGDVPEGYKVSRKEKRNFPLILESPSPNQTSLYFCASSLISREKLFFGSGTQLSVL.

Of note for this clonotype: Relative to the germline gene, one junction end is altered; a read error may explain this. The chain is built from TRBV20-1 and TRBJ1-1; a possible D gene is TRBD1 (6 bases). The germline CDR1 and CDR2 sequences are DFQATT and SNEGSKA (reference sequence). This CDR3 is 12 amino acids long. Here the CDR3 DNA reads TGCAGTGCCAGGCAGGGGAACACTGAAGCTCTCTTT. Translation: CSARQGNTEALF.